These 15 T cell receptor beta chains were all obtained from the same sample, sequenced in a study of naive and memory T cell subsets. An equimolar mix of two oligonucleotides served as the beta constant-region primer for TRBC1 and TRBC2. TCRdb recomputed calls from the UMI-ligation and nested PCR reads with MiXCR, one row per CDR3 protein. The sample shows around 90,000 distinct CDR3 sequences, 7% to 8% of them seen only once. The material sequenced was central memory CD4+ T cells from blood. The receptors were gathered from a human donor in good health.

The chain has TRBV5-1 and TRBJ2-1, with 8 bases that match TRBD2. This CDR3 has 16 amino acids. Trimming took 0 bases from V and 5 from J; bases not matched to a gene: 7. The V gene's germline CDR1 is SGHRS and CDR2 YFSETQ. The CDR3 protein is CASSLGREGPNNEQFF. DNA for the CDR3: TGCGCCAGCAGCTTGGGTCGGGAGGGCCCCAACAATGAGCAGTTCTTC.

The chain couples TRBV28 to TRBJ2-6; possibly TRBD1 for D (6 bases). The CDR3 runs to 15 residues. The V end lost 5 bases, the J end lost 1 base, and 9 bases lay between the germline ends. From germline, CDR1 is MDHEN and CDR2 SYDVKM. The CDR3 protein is CASSPTGSGANVLTF. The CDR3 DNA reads TGTGCCAGCAGTCCTACAGGGTCTGGGGCCAACGTCCTGACTTTC.

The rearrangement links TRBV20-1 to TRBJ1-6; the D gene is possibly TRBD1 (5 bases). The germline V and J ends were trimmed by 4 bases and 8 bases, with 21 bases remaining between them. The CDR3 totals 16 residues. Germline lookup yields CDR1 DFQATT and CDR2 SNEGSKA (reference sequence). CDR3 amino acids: CSATRHRGGLDSPLHF. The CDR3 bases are TGCAGTGCTACCCGTCATCGGGGGGGTTTGGATTCACCCCTCCACTTT.

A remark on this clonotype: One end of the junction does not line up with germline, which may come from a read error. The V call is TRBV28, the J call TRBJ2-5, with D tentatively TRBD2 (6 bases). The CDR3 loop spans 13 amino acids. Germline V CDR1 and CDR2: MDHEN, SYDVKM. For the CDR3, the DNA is TGTGCCAGCCTCCAGACTAGACAAGGGACCCAGTACTTC. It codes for CASLQTRQGTQYF.

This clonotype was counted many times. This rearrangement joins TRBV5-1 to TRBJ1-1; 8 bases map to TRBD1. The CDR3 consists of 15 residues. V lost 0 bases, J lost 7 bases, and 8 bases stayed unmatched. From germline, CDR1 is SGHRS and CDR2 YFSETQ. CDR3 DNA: TGCGCCAGCAGCTTGGCCATAGGGACAGGTTTTGAAGCTTTCTTT. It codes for CASSLAIGTGFEAFF.

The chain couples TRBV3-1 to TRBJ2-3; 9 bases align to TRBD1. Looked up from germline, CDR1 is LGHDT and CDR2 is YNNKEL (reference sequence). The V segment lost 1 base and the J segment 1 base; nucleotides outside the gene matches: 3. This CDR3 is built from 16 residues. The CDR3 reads CASSQGTGVGTDTQYF. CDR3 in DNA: TGTGCCAGCAGCCAAGGGACAGGGGTGGGCACAGATACGCAGTATTTT.

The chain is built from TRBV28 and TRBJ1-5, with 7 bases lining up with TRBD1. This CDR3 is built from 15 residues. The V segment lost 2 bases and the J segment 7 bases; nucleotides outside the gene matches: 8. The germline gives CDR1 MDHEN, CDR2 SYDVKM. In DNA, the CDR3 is TGTGCCAGCAGTTTACCCCCGACAGGGCGCCAGCCCCAGCATTTT. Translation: CASSLPPTGRQPQHF. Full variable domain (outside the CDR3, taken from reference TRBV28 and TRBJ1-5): DVKVTQSSRYLVKRTGEKVFLECVQDMDHENMFWYRQDPGLGLRLIYFSYDVKMKEKGDIPEGYSVSREKKERFSLILESASTNQTSMYLCASSLPPTGRQPQHFGDGTRLSIL.

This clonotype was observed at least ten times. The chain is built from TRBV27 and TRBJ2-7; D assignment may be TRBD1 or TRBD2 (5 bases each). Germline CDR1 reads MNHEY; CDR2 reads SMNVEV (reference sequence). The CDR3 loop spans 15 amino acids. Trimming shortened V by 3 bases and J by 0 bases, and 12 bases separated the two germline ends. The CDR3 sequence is CASSLALGPSYEQYF. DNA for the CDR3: TGTGCCAGCAGTTTGGCTCTGGGACCCTCCTACGAGCAGTACTTC.

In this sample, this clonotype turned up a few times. The CDR3 sequence is CASSLGRVGQPQHF. CDR3 sequence (DNA): TGTGCCAGCAGTTTAGGCCGGGTCGGTCAGCCCCAGCATTTT. The rearrangement uses TRBV12-3 or TRBV12-4 and TRBJ1-5; D is unresolved. The CDR3 runs to 14 residues. V lost 1 base and J 6 bases, leaving 10 bases between the germline ends.

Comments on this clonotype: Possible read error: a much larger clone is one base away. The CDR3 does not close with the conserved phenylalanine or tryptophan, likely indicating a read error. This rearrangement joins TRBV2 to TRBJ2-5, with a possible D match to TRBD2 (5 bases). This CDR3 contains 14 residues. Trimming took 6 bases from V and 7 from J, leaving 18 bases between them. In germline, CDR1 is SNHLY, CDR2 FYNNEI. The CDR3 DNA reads TGTGCCAGCAGCCCGCAGGCGGGCTCAAGGACCCAGTACCTC. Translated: CASSPQAGSRTQYL.

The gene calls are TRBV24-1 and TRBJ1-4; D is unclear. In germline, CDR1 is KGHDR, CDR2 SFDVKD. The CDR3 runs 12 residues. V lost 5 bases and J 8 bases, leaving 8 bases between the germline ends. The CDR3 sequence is CATSGGGEKLFF. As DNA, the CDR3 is TGTGCCACCAGTGGGGGTGGCGAAAAACTGTTTTTT.

The CDR3 here is CSVDRRGINEQFF. Written as DNA, the CDR3 is TGCAGCGTTGATCGCAGGGGGATCAATGAGCAGTTCTTC. The chain uses TRBV29-1 and TRBJ2-1, with 7 nucleotides matching TRBD1. V trimming: 3 bases; J trimming: 6 bases; junction bases outside the gene matches: 5. This CDR3 spans 13 amino acids. Germline CDR1 SQVTM, CDR2 ANQGSEA.

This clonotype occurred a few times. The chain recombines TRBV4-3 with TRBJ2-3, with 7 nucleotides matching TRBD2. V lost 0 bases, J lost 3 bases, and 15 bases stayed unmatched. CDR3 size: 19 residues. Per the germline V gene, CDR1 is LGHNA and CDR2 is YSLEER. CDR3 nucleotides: TGCGCCAGCAGCCAAGACCTCCAAGGGGCGGGAGTAGGGACAGATACGCAGTATTTT. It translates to CASSQDLQGAGVGTDTQYF.

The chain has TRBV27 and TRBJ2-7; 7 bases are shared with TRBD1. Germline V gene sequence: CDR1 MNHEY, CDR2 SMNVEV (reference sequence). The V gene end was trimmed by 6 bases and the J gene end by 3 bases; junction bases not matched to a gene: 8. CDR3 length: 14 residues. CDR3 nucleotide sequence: TGTGCCAGCAGCAACAGGGGTCGCAGCTACGAGCAGTACTTC. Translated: CASSNRGRSYEQYF.

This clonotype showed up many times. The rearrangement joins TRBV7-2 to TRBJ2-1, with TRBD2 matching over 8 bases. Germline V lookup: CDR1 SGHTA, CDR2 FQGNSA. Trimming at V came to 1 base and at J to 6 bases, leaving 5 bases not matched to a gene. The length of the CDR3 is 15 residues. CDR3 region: CASSLGGGQSNEQFF. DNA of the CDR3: TGTGCCAGCAGCTTAGGCGGGGGGCAGTCCAATGAGCAGTTCTTC.